The 21 T cell receptor beta chains below were found in one sample sequenced in a study of early T cells in non-severe SARS-CoV-2 infection (dated by TCRdb to about 2021). The protocol used for the library was 5' RACE. The sample was run on a NextSeq 500. TCRdb trimmed public reads at Q25 via fastp, called clones via MiXCR and kept in-frame beta chains. Merged by CDR3 protein, the rows form single entries marked with the most common genes and DNA. Recorded for this sample are tens of thousands of distinct CDR3 sequences; around a quarter of them occurred a single time. The top ten constitute 4.6% of the sample. The sample in question was whole blood, obtained at baseline. All receptors come from an adult who was a healthcare worker with PCR-confirmed SARS-CoV-2 infection or an uninfected control (not recorded which).

Ten or more counts support this clonotype. This rearrangement joins TRBV24-1 to TRBJ2-1; weak D call: TRBD2 (7 bases). Deletions cut 2 bases from V and 7 bases from J, with 17 bases between. The CDR3 loop spans 16 amino acids. CDR1 and CDR2 from the germline V gene are KGHDR and SFDVKD. The CDR3 loop reads CATSDSFAGASNEQFF. In DNA, the CDR3 is TGTGCCACCAGTGATTCCTTCGCGGGGGCCTCTAATGAGCAGTTCTTC.

This clonotype has more than one count but fewer than ten. The CDR3 DNA sequence: TGTGCCAGCAGCTTAGGAGGGGGAAGCTCCTACGAGCAGTACTTC. Encoded protein: CASSLGGGSSYEQYF. The gene calls are TRBV11-2 and TRBJ2-7, with a weak D call TRBD1 (6 bases). The CDR3 has 15 residues. V gave up 1 base and J gave up 0 bases, with 10 bases separating them. Germline V gene lookup returns CDR1 SGHAT and CDR2 FQNNGV.

This clonotype has a handful of counts. The gene calls are TRBV6-6 and TRBJ2-2; TRBD2 is a possible D gene (6 bases). The CDR3 length is 17 residues. Trimming removed 4 bases at V and 1 base at J, with 16 bases between. CDR1 MNHNY and CDR2 SVGAGI come from the germline V gene (reference sequence). The chain's CDR3 is CASSSPLSGLNTGELFF. CDR3 nucleotide sequence: TGTGCCAGCAGTTCCCCTCTAAGCGGGCTGAACACCGGGGAGCTGTTTTTT.

The J gene is TRBJ2-3, the V gene TRBV29-1; D perhaps matches TRBD2 (7 bases). With 2 bases removed from V and 3 bases from J, the gap between germline ends came to 18 bases. Per the germline V gene, CDR1 is SQVTM and CDR2 is ANQGSEA. The CDR3 contains 16 residues. The CDR3 DNA reads TGCAGCGTTGAAACGACGTGGAGGGGGGGTACAGATACGCAGTATTTT. This gives the protein CSVETTWRGGTDTQYF.

Sample share makes this clonotype medium-sized. V is TRBV4-1 and J is TRBJ1-1; possible D gene TRBD1, 5 bases. The length of the CDR3 is 19 residues. Trimming left V 4 bases short and J 0 bases short, with 24 bases between. From germline, CDR1 is MGHRA and CDR2 YSYEKL. DNA of the CDR3: TGCGCCAGCAGCCCTCTCCGGGTCCGGGACCGAAACATGAACACTGAAGCTTTCTTT. Protein product: CASSPLRVRDRNMNTEAFF.

The sample holds a few counts of this clonotype. This chain links TRBV11-3 with TRBJ2-5; D ambiguous. Germline values: CDR1 SGHNT, CDR2 YENEEA. CDR3 length equals 14 residues. The ends were cut back, 4 bases at V and 1 base at J, with 10 bases in the middle. CDR3: CASSSGPVQETQYF. In DNA, the CDR3 is TGTGCCAGCAGCTCTGGACCGGTCCAAGAGACCCAGTACTTC.

There are a few counts of this clonotype. The chain combines TRBV12-3 or TRBV12-4 with TRBJ2-6; the D call may be TRBD1 or TRBD2 (5 bases each). Deletions cut 8 bases from V and 3 bases from J, with 11 bases between. There are 14 residues in the CDR3. Here the CDR3 reads CASLRGFGANVLTF. CDR3 coding DNA: TGTGCCAGCTTGAGGGGCTTTGGGGCCAACGTCCTGACTTTC.

The J gene is TRBJ1-5, the V gene TRBV5-6; 9 bases match TRBD1. V shed 4 bases and J 0 bases; nucleotides not matched to a gene: 2. CDR3 length: 15 residues. Germline CDR1 SGHDT, CDR2 YYEEEE. The CDR3 DNA sequence: TGTGCCAGCAGCCACAGGGGGCTTAGCAATCAGCCCCAGCATTTT. Its translation: CASSHRGLSNQPQHF.

This clonotype has only a few counts. The V and J genes are TRBV11-2 and TRBJ2-5, with 7 bases identical to TRBD2. CDR1 and CDR2 from the germline V gene are SGHAT and FQNNGV. This CDR3 has 15 residues. V dropped 4 bases and J dropped 2; count of bases not matched to a gene: 7. In DNA form, the CDR3 reads TGTGCCAGCAGCTCCATAGCGGGCACTCAAGAGACCCAGTACTTC. Residues: CASSSIAGTQETQYF.

The rearrangement links TRBV24-1 to TRBJ2-2; no definite D call. The germline V and J ends were trimmed by 1 base and 5 bases, with 1 base remaining between them. The CDR3 runs 12 residues. The germline gives CDR1 KGHDR, CDR2 SFDVKD. Here the CDR3 reads CATSDFTGELFF. The DNA for the CDR3 is TGTGCCACCAGTGATTTTACCGGGGAGCTGTTTTTT.

The rearrangement uses TRBV2 and TRBJ2-7, with D tentatively TRBD2 (5 bases). The CDR3 is 11 amino acids. Germline lookup yields CDR1 SNHLY and CDR2 FYNNEI. Trimming took off 11 bases at V and 4 bases at J, with 12 bases between the two ends. The DNA of the CDR3 is TGTGCCGGCGGGCACCCTTACGAGCAGTACTTC. This codes for CAGGHPYEQYF. The full variable domain, in which reference TRBV2 and TRBJ2-7 provide the parts outside the CDR3, is EPEVTQTPSHQVTQMGQEVILRCVPISNHLYFYWYRQILGQKVEFLVSFYNNEISEKSEIFDDQFSVERPDGSNFTLKIRSTKLEDSAMYFCAGGHPYEQYFGPGTRLTVT.

The chain has TRBV5-1 and TRBJ2-7, with 8 bases that match TRBD1. V lost 3 bases and J lost 5; bases outside the gene matches: 10. The CDR3 covers 15 residues. Germline lookup yields CDR1 SGHRS and CDR2 YFSETQ. CDR3 DNA: TGCGCCAGCAGCTCGACGGGACAGGTTGTCCACGAGCAGTACTTC. Translated, it gives CASSSTGQVVHEQYF.

This clonotype was observed a handful of times. The chain combines TRBV18 with TRBJ2-1, with 10 bases that match TRBD1. CDR1 KGHSH and CDR2 LQKENI come from the germline V gene. Unmatched junction bases numbered 5, after V lost 8 bases and J lost 4 bases. The CDR3 consists of 14 residues. CDR3 DNA sequence: TGTGCCAGCCACCGGGACAGGGGATACAATGAGCAGTTCTTC. Translating it yields CASHRDRGYNEQFF.

There are many counts of this clonotype. This chain uses TRBV6-2 or TRBV6-3 with TRBJ2-2, with 11 positions matching TRBD2. From germline, CDR1 is MNHEY and CDR2 SVGEGT. After removal of 5 bases from V and 5 bases from J, the junction contained 13 bases not matched to a gene. The CDR3 consists of 18 residues. The CDR3 is CASSHGSSGGLETGELFF. The CDR3 DNA is TGTGCCAGCAGTCACGGGTCTAGCGGGGGGCTAGAGACCGGGGAGCTGTTTTTT.

The sample holds a few counts of this clonotype. The chain is built from TRBV11-2 and TRBJ2-2, with D possibly being TRBD1 or TRBD2 (5 bases each). CDR1 and CDR2 (germline): SGHAT, FQNNGV. The CDR3 is 16 residues long. Trimming removed 3 bases at V and 3 bases at J, with 14 bases between. The CDR3: CASSFDWDLHTGELFF. For the CDR3, the DNA is TGTGCCAGCAGCTTTGATTGGGACCTCCACACCGGGGAGCTGTTTTTT.

This clonotype was seen at least ten times. The chain joins TRBV7-8 to TRBJ1-6; D gene uncertain. The CDR3 is made up of 12 amino acids. Germline CDR1 reads SGHVS; CDR2 reads FQNEAQ. Trimming cost V 5 bases and J 6 bases, with 5 bases left between them. The DNA of the CDR3 is TGTGCCAGCAGCGCGGGTAATTCACCCCTCCACTTT. Translation: CASSAGNSPLHF. Drawing the rest from reference TRBV7-8 and TRBJ1-6, the complete variable domain is GAGVSQSPRYKVAKRGQDVALRCDPISGHVSLFWYQQALGQGPEFLTYFQNEAQLDKSGLPSDRFFAERPEGSVSTLKIQRTQQEDSAVYLCASSAGNSPLHFGNGTRLTVT.

This clonotype appeared many times. J is TRBJ1-2 and V is TRBV5-1; 10 bases match TRBD1. The ends lost 0 bases at V and 3 bases at J; junction bases unmatched: 2. CDR1 SGHRS and CDR2 YFSETQ come from the germline V gene. The CDR3 totals 15 residues. In DNA form, the CDR3 reads TGCGCCAGCAGCTTGGCGACAGGGGGCTACTATGGCTACACCTTC. This encodes CASSLATGGYYGYTF.

The rearrangement uses TRBV5-3 and TRBJ2-3, with 8 bases identical to TRBD1. TRBV5-3 is reported as an ORF; its role is uncertain. The trim removed 0 bases at V and 2 bases at J, leaving 11 bases unmatched. The CDR3 loop spans 18 amino acids. For the CDR3, the DNA is TGTGCCAGAAGCTTGGGACAGGGGATAGCCGTGATCACAGATACGCAGTATTTT. This sequence encodes CARSLGQGIAVITDTQYF.

This clonotype was observed a few times. This chain's CDR3 is CASSSPGSNTGELFF. CDR3 sequence (DNA): TGTGCCAGCAGTTCCCCAGGATCTAACACCGGGGAGCTGTTTTTT. The chain couples TRBV12-3 or TRBV12-4 to TRBJ2-2; D gene unclear. This CDR3 comprises 15 residues. Between the trimmed V and J ends, which lost 4 bases and 2 bases, there was a span of 11 bases.

This clonotype occurred a few times. The genes are TRBV13 and TRBJ1-1, with a possible D match to TRBD1 (6 bases). The CDR3 extends over 12 amino acids. The V and J ends lost 5 bases and 7 bases respectively, with 11 bases between them. The germline gives CDR1 PRHDT, CDR2 FYEKMQ (reference sequence). CDR3 sequence (DNA): TGTGCCAGCAGCGGGGGCAACGGTGAAGCTTTCTTT. Its protein is CASSGGNGEAFF. The entire variable domain, with the rest obtained from reference TRBV13 and TRBJ1-1, is as follows: AAGVIQSPRHLIKEKRETATLKCYPIPRHDTVYWYQQGPGQDPQFLISFYEKMQSDKGSIPDRFSAQQFSDYHSELNMSSLELGDSALYFCASSGGNGEAFFGQGTRLTVV.

The chain has TRBV27 and TRBJ1-5; 9 nucleotides line up with TRBD1. The germline CDR1 and CDR2 sequences are MNHEY and SMNVEV (reference sequence). The junction had 3 bases not matched to a gene; V was cut back by 2 bases and J by 7 bases. The CDR3 spans 14 residues. CDR3 coding DNA: TGTGCCAGCAGTTTAAGGGGGACAGGGCAGCCCCAGCATTTT. This encodes CASSLRGTGQPQHF.